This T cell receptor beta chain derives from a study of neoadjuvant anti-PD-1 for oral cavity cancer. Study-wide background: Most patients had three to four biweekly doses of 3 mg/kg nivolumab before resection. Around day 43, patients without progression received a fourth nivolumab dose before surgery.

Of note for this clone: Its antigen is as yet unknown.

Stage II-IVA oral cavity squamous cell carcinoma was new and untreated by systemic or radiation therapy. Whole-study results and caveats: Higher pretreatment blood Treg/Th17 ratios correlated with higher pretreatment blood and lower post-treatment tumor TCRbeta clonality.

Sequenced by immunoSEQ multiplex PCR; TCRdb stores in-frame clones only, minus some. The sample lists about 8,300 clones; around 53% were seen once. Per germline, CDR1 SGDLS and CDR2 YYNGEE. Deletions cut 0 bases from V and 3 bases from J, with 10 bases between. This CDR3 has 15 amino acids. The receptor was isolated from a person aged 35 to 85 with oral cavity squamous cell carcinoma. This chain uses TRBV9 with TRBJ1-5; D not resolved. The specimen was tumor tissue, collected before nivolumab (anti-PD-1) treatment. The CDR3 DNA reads TGTGCCAGCAGCGTAGAAGGAGGGCCCAATCAGCCCCAGCATTTT. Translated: CASSVEGGPNQPQHF.